The entry below gives a single T cell receptor beta chain sequence along with its context. What it binds is unknown. Clones were sequenced by immunoSEQ multiplex PCR, and TCRdb holds only the in-frame ones, with some missing. Of about 46,000 clones listed, about 80% are singletons. This record belongs to a study of STAT5B mutations in CD4+ large granular lymphocyte leukemia. At the level of the study: Among healthy controls, a particular HLA allele went with more CDR3 'QG' motifs. Study conclusions and caveats: Top patient clones used TRBV06 genes more often: 8/27 versus 2/35 in controls. Main leukemic clonotypes were patient-specific, but roughly 26% appeared at low frequency elsewhere. Patient CD4-sorted repertoires looked more clonal than healthy CD4+ repertoires, even without putative leukemic clones.

CDR1 and CDR2 (germline): MNHNS, SASEGT. V lost 7 bases, J lost 3 bases, and 4 bases stayed unmatched. The CDR3 is made up of 14 amino acids. The TCR originated in a human donor in good health. The V call is TRBV6-1, the J call TRBJ2-3; 10 bases fit TRBD2. The sample was CD4+ T cells from blood buffy coats. CDR3 coding DNA: TGTGCCAGCACCCCGGGACTAGCGACAGATACGCAGTATTTT. Amino acid sequence: CASTPGLATDTQYF.